This passage covers 15 T cell receptor beta chains from one sample sequenced in a study of human T cells and chemical hapten exposure. TCRdb reanalysed the RACE reads using MiXCR and keeps one entry per CDR3 protein. Altogether more than 70,000 distinct CDR3 sequences are present, 11% being singletons, with the ten largest covering 1.6%. Time point given: patch test 2, 6 weeks after DPC sensitization. Treatment noted: therapeutic diphenylcyclopropenone sensitization with weekly scalp DPC. The sample here was whole blood, taken in connection with sensitization to the hapten diphenylcyclopropenone (DPC). The receptors stem from a man between 18 and 29 years old with alopecia areata. Some clones in this sample may be carry-over from other donors' samples.

V gene TRBV5-4 combines with J gene TRBJ1-6, with D possibly being TRBD1 (6 bases). V was shortened by 2 bases and J by 3 bases, with 12 bases between the two germline ends. Germline V gene sequence: CDR1 SGHNT, CDR2 YYREEE (reference sequence). The CDR3 totals 16 residues. The CDR3 bases are TGTGCCAGCAGCTTATTCGACAGGCACTATAATTCACCCCTCCACTTT. Protein product: CASSLFDRHYNSPLHF. Full variable domain (remainder filled in from reference TRBV5-4 and TRBJ1-6): ETGVTQSPTHLIKTRGQQVTLRCSSQSGHNTVSWYQQALGQGPQFIFQYYREEENGRGNFPPRFSGLQFPNYSSELNVNALELDDSALYLCASSLFDRHYNSPLHFGNGTRLTVT.

The V and J genes are TRBV7-9 and TRBJ2-1; 13 nucleotides agree with TRBD2. Germline CDR1 is SEHNR and CDR2 is FQNEAQ (reference sequence). The CDR3 has 17 amino acids. With V trimmed by 3 bases and J by 0 bases, 2 bases remained unmatched. Here the CDR3 reads CASSFGLAGASYNEQFF. The CDR3 nucleotides read TGTGCCAGCAGCTTCGGACTAGCGGGGGCCTCCTACAATGAGCAGTTCTTC.

This clonotype was detected only a few times. The chain carries TRBV9 and TRBJ1-4, with unresolved D. The CDR3 spans 14 residues. The germline V and J ends were trimmed by 1 base and 5 bases, with 9 bases remaining between them. Germline V gene data show CDR1 as SGDLS and CDR2 as YYNGEE. The DNA for the CDR3 is TGTGCCAGCAGCGTATTGGGAGGCAATGAAAAACTGTTTTTT. It encodes CASSVLGGNEKLFF.

This clonotype was detected ten times or more. Compared with germline, one end of the junction differs, possibly owing to a read error. J is TRBJ2-5 and V is TRBV20-1; 7 bases align to TRBD1. CDR1 and CDR2 (germline): DFQATT, SNEGSKA (reference sequence). The CDR3 spans 9 residues. In nucleotides, the CDR3 is TGCAGTGCTCTTGGGACAGCGGAGTTC. As protein: CSALGTAEF.

This clonotype was seen many times. V and J are TRBV7-8 and TRBJ2-1; D is ambiguous. The CDR3 runs 11 residues. Per the germline V gene, CDR1 is SGHVS and CDR2 is FQNEAQ. V lost 1 base and J lost 9, with 4 bases in between. The DNA of the CDR3 is TGTGCCAGCAGCTTAGGTAGTGAGCAGTTCTTC. Its translation is CASSLGSEQFF.

The table lists this clonotype with many counts. The CDR3 loop reads CASSTSGTSYNSPLHF. In DNA, the CDR3 is TGTGCCAGCAGCACGAGCGGCACCTCTTATAATTCACCCCTCCACTTT. This chain connects TRBV7-6 to TRBJ1-6, with D unresolved. V lost 5 bases to trimming and J lost 4 bases, with 15 bases between them. Germline CDR1 and CDR2: SGHVS and FNYEAQ. This CDR3 is built from 16 residues.

In this sample, this clonotype turned up many times. The J gene is TRBJ1-2, the V gene TRBV6-6; D may be TRBD1 (5 bases). Trimming cost V 5 bases and J 3 bases, with 19 bases left between them. Germline V CDR1 and CDR2: MNHNY, SVGAGI (reference sequence). CDR3 size: 16 residues. The CDR3 DNA is TGTGCCAGCAGTCTCCGACCTTGGGACCGACACTATGGCTACACCTTC. This encodes CASSLRPWDRHYGYTF.

This clonotype was counted many times. This chain joins TRBV5-4 and TRBJ1-5, with 7 bases that match TRBD1. V lost 5 bases and J lost 3; bases outside the gene matches: 8. The germline CDR1 and CDR2 sequences are SGHNT and YYREEE (reference sequence). The CDR3 is 15 amino acids. As DNA, the CDR3 is TGTGCCAGCAGTCTTGATGGGACAGCCAATCAGCCCCAGCATTTT. It encodes CASSLDGTANQPQHF.

This clonotype was seen many times. CDR3 nucleotide sequence: TGTGCCAGCAGCTTAGCGACCTCGTCTACCCCCTACGAGCAGTACTTC. Translating gives CASSLATSSTPYEQYF. The chain joins TRBV7-6 to TRBJ2-7, with no clear D. Germline V lookup: CDR1 SGHVS, CDR2 FNYEAQ. The CDR3 spans 16 residues. V lost 0 bases to trimming and J lost 2 bases, with 14 bases between them.

The chain joins TRBV6-5 to TRBJ2-6; D gene ambiguous. The germline V gene has CDR1 MNHEY and CDR2 SVGAGI. With 5 bases removed from V and 4 bases from J, the gap between germline ends came to 18 bases. The CDR3 is 17 amino acids. CDR3 DNA sequence: TGTGCCAGCAGTACCCTGGGGTCCGGTTACGGGGCCAACGTCCTGACTTTC. Its translation: CASSTLGSGYGANVLTF.

This clonotype was picked up a small number of times. The genes are TRBV5-4 and TRBJ2-1, with D uncertain. This CDR3 has 15 amino acids. In germline, CDR1 is SGHNT, CDR2 YYREEE (reference sequence). Between the trimmed V and J ends, which lost 0 bases and 1 base, there was a span of 8 bases. The CDR3 DNA follows: TGTGCCAGCAGCTTGGGGACGCTTTCCTACAATGAGCAGTTCTTC. This sequence encodes CASSLGTLSYNEQFF. The full variable domain, in which reference TRBV5-4 and TRBJ2-1 provide the parts outside the CDR3, is ETGVTQSPTHLIKTRGQQVTLRCSSQSGHNTVSWYQQALGQGPQFIFQYYREEENGRGNFPPRFSGLQFPNYSSELNVNALELDDSALYLCASSLGTLSYNEQFFGPGTRLTVL.

This clonotype was seen only a few times. The J gene is TRBJ2-2, the V gene TRBV7-2; D is uncertain. This CDR3 comprises 13 residues. CDR1 and CDR2 (germline): SGHTA, FQGNSA. The V gene lost 5 bases and the J gene lost 5 bases, with 9 bases spanning the gap. CDR3 DNA: TGTGCCAGCAGCCCCCGACTGACCGGGGAGCTGTTTTTT. This sequence encodes CASSPRLTGELFF.

This clonotype was seen ten or more times. This chain connects TRBV6-6 to TRBJ1-5, with D uncertain. Germline V gives CDR1 MNHNY, CDR2 SVGAGI (reference sequence). Trimming removed 4 bases at V and 2 bases at J, with 12 bases between. This CDR3 is built from 15 residues. In DNA form, the CDR3 reads TGTGCCAGCAGTTCCGTCGGGATTGGCAATCAGCCCCAGCATTTT. Translated, it gives CASSSVGIGNQPQHF.

This clonotype was recorded at least ten times. The chain combines TRBV2 with TRBJ2-2; the match to TRBD1 covers 9 bases. The junction had 5 bases not matched to a gene; V was cut back by 4 bases and J by 5 bases. In germline, CDR1 is SNHLY, CDR2 FYNNEI. There are 15 residues in the CDR3. The CDR3 loop reads CASSGRTGDTGELFF. The CDR3 bases are TGTGCCAGCAGTGGGAGGACAGGGGATACCGGGGAGCTGTTTTTT.

This sequence joins TRBV28 and TRBJ2-3; either TRBD1 or TRBD2 may supply D (5 bases each). The V and J ends lost 5 bases and 0 bases respectively, with 9 bases between them. The CDR3 sequence is 14 residues long. The germline V gene encodes CDR1 MDHEN and CDR2 SYDVKM. This CDR3 reads CASSPGPSTDTQYF. CDR3 bases: TGTGCCAGCAGTCCGGGACCCAGCACAGATACGCAGTATTTT. Complete variable domain (other parts from reference TRBV28 and TRBJ2-3): DVKVTQSSRYLVKRTGEKVFLECVQDMDHENMFWYRQDPGLGLRLIYFSYDVKMKEKGDIPEGYSVSREKKERFSLILESASTNQTSMYLCASSPGPSTDTQYFGPGTRLTVL.